This T cell receptor beta chain comes out of a study of blood T cells in healthy people across ages. A J-beta primer mix and a sample-barcoded 5' primer were used in a second PCR of roughly 6 to 11 cycles. TCRdb reanalysed the 5' RACE reads using MiXCR and keeps one entry per CDR3 protein. The sample yields roughly 1,000,000 distinct CDR3 sequences, approximately 25% seen once. CDR1 LNHNV and CDR2 YYDKDF come from the germline V gene (reference sequence). The V end was cut by 8 bases, the J end by 4 bases, with 14 bases between. The CDR3 is 13 residues long. Approximately 9.2 milliliters was the volume of peripheral blood drawn from each donor. This clonotype has more than one count but fewer than ten. Its antigen is not known. Overall study findings and caveats: Not knowing donor CMV status may have confounded expanded clonotype changes. Long-lived donors had more naive CD4+ cells and higher diversity than aged donors.

This sample also belongs to another study, concerning T cells of mothers and their children. That publication notes: There were over 8.5 million TCR beta CDR3 reads from each mother and about 3 million from each child.

The specimen was blood. The receptor was derived from a girl aged 2-10 years in good health. The chain couples TRBV15 to TRBJ2-5; D possibly matches TRBD1 or TRBD2 (6 bases each). The CDR3: CATQRGAAETQYF. DNA for the CDR3: TGTGCCACCCAGAGGGGGGCGGCAGAGACCCAGTACTTC.